The following is a T cell receptor beta chain sequence with its context. Its cognate antigen is unknown. These data come from a study of T cells expressing NK-cell markers. Study summary: Within the sequenced cohort of eight donors, seven exhibited HCMV seropositivity and one was seronegative. Whole-study findings and limits: These clonotypes also led the CD3+CD56-NKG2C+ fraction in a handful of donors.

5'RACE template switching with UMIs generated TCR beta cDNA. Reanalyzing the 5' RACE reads, TCRdb keeps one entry per CDR3 protein, without DNA. The sample totals 500,000 or so distinct CDR3 sequences. This CDR3 has 17 residues. The germline V gene encodes CDR1 SGHVS and CDR2 FQNEAQ. V is TRBV7-8 and J is TRBJ1-4. Sequenced sample: blood T cells: a sorted CD56 or NKG2C T cell subset, CD4+ or CD8+ T cells, or bulk PBMC T cells (not recorded which). The source is a man aged 18 to 35 in good health. CDR3 residues: CASSRVRAGFKGEKLFF.